This TCR beta chain comes out of a study of human T cells and chemical hapten exposure. General study findings and limits: Relative to control repertoires, expanded TCRs gave rise to significantly more large CDR3 similarity clusters. TCRs at a frequency above 1 in 1000 stayed unchanged with DPC sensitization. The study found that PT1 expanded TCR counts correlated positively with patch test score.

The time point was: pre-sensitization, week 0. Treatment in this sample: therapeutic diphenylcyclopropenone sensitization with weekly scalp DPC. This clonotype was recorded many times. Its target is unknown. CDR1 DFQATT and CDR2 SNEGSKA come from the germline V gene (reference sequence). The V gene lost 1 base and the J gene lost 0 bases, with 7 bases spanning the gap. The CDR3 has 13 residues. Original analysis: Between 23,224 and 690,600 TCRs appeared in each sample, and the median stood at roughly 95,000. TCRdb processed the RACE reads anew with MiXCR; each CDR3 protein has one entry. The V and J calls shown here were made by TCRdb, not taken from the authors' results. The table lists around 62,000 distinct CDR3 sequences, 6.5% to 8.5% of them singletons.

The sequences come from whole blood, collected in connection with sensitization to the hapten diphenylcyclopropenone (DPC). The gene calls are TRBV20-1 and TRBJ2-7; D gene uncertain. This sequence originates from a woman aged 25 to 39 with alopecia areata. Some clones in this sample may be carry-over from other donors' samples. The chain's CDR3 is CSARAVSSYEQYF. The CDR3 coding sequence is TGCAGTGCTAGAGCGGTCAGCTCCTACGAGCAGTACTTC.